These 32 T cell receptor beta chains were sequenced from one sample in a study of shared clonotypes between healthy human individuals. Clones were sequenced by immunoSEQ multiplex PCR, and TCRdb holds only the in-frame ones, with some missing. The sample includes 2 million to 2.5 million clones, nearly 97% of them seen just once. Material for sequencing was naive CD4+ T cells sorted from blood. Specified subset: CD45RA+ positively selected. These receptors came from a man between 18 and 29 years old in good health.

The CDR3 nucleotides read TGTGCCAGTAGTATTTACACTGGGAGCTACACCTTC. Its protein is CASSIYTGSYTF. This rearrangement joins TRBV19 to TRBJ1-2; D ambiguous. V shed 3 bases and J shed 9 bases, with 11 bases lying between them. The germline V gene encodes CDR1 LNHDA and CDR2 SQIVND (reference sequence). The CDR3 spans 12 residues.

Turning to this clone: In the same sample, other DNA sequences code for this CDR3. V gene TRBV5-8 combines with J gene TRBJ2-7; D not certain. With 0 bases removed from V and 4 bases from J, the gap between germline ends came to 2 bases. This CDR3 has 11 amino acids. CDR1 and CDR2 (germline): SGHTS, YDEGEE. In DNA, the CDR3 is TGTGCCAGCAGCTTGGAGTACGAGCAGTACTTC. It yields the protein CASSLEYEQYF.

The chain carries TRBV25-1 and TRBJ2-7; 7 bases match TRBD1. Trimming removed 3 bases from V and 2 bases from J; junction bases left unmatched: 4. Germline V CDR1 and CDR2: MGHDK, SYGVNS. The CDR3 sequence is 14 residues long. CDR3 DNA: TGTGCCAGCAGTGAGGCAGGGGGTCCCTACGAGCAGTACTTC. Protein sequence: CASSEAGGPYEQYF.

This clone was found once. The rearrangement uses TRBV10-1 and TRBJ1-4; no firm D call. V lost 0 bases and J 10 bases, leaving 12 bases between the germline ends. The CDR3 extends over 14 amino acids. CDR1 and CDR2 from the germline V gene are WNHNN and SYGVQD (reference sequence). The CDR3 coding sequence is TGCGCCAGCAGTGAGTCAGGAGCCCGGGGAAAACTGTTTTTT. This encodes CASSESGARGKLFF.

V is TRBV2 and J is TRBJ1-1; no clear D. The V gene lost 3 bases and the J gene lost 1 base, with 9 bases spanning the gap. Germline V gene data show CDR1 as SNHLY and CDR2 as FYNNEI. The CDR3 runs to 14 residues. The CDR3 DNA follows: TGTGCCAGCAGTGATGTGTGGGAGAACACTGAAGCTTTCTTT. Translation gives CASSDVWENTEAFF.

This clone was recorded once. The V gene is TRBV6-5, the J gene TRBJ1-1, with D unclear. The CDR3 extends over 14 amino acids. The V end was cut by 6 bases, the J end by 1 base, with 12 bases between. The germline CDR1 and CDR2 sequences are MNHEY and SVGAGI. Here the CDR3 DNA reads TGTGCCAGCAGGGGGTTGTTCTCGAACACTGAAGCTTTCTTT. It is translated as CASRGLFSNTEAFF.

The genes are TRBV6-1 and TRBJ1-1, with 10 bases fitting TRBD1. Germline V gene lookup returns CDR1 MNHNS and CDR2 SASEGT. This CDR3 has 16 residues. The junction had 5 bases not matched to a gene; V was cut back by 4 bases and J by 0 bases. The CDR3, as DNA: TGTGCCAGCAGTGCACGGGACAGGGGTGTGAACACTGAAGCTTTCTTT. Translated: CASSARDRGVNTEAFF.

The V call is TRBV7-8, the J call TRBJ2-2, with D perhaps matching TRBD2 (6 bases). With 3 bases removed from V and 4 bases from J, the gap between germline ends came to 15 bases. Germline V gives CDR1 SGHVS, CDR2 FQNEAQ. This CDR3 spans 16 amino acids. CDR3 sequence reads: CASSFIRESGTGELFF. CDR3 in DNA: TGTGCCAGCAGCTTTATCCGGGAGTCTGGCACCGGGGAGCTGTTTTTT.

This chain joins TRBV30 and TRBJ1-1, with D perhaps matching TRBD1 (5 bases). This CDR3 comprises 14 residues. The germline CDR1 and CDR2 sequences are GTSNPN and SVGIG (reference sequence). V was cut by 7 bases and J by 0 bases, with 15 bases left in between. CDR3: CAYKLGTVNTEAFF. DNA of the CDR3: TGTGCCTACAAGCTTGGGACGGTGAACACTGAAGCTTTCTTT.

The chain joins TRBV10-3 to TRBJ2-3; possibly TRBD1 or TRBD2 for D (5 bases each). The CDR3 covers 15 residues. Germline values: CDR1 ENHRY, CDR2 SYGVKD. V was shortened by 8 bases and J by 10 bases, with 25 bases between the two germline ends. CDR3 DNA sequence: TGTGCCATCGGTAAGGGGACGCCGGGATTGGGTGCGCAGTATTTT. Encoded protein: CAIGKGTPGLGAQYF.

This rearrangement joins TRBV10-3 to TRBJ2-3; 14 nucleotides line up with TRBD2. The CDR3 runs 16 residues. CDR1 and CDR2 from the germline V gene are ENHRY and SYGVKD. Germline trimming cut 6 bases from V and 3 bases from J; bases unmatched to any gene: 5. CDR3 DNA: TGTGCCATCAGCCCGACTAGCGGGGGGGGTACAGATACGCAGTATTTT. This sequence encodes CAISPTSGGGTDTQYF.

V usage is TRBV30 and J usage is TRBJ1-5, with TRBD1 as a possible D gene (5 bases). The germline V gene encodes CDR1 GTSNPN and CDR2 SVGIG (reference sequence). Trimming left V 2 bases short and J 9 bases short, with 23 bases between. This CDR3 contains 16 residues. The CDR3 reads CAWSIPRDWRVGPQHF. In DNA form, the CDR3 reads TGTGCCTGGAGTATTCCCCGGGACTGGAGGGTGGGGCCCCAGCATTTT.

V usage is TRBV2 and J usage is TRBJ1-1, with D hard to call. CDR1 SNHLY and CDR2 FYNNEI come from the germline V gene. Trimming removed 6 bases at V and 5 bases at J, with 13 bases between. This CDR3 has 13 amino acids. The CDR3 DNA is TGTGCCAGCAGCGCATTGAGTGGAACTGAAGCTTTCTTT. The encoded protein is CASSALSGTEAFF. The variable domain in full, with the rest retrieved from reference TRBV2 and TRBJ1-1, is EPEVTQTPSHQVTQMGQEVILRCVPISNHLYFYWYRQILGQKVEFLVSFYNNEISEKSEIFDDQFSVERPDGSNFTLKIRSTKLEDSAMYFCASSALSGTEAFFGQGTRLTVV.

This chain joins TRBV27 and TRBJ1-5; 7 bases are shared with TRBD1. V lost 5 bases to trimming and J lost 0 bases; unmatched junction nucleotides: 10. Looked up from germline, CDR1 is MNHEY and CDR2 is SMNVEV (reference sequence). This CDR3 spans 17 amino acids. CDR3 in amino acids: CASSVTGNLYSNQPQHF. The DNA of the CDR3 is TGTGCCAGCAGTGTGACAGGGAATCTATATAGCAATCAGCCCCAGCATTTT.

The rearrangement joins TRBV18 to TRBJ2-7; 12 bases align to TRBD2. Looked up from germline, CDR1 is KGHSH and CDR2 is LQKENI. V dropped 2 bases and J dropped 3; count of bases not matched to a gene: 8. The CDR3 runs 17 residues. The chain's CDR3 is CASSPGVQTSGGYEQYF. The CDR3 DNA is TGTGCCAGCTCACCAGGTGTCCAGACTAGCGGGGGCTACGAGCAGTACTTC.

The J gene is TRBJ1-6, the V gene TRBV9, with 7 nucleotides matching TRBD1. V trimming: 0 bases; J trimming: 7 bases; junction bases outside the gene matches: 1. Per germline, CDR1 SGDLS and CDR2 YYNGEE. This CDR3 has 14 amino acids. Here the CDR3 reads CASSVATGNSPLHF. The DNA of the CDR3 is TGTGCCAGCAGCGTAGCGACAGGGAATTCACCCCTCCACTTT.

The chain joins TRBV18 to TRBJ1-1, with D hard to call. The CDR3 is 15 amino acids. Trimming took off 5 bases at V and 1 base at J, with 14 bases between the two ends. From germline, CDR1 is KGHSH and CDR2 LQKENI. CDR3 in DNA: TGTGCCAGCTCAGCCAAAGGGTTTAGGAACACTGAAGCTTTCTTT. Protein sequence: CASSAKGFRNTEAFF.

CDR3 in amino acids: CASSIGPIAGVYNEQFF. The CDR3 bases are TGTGCCAGTAGTATAGGCCCCATAGCGGGAGTGTACAATGAGCAGTTCTTC. The J gene is TRBJ2-1, the V gene TRBV19, with 9 positions matching TRBD2. The J segment lost 4 bases and the V segment lost 1 base, leaving 8 bases of the junction unmatched. The CDR3 runs to 17 residues. CDR1 is LNHDA and CDR2 is SQIVND in the germline V gene (reference sequence).

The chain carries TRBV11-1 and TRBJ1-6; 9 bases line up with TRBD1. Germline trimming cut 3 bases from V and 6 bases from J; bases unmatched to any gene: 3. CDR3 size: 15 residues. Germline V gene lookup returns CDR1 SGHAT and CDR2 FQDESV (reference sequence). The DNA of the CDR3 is TGTGCCAGCAGCTTTAGGACAGGGGCTAATTCACCCCTCCACTTT. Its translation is CASSFRTGANSPLHF.

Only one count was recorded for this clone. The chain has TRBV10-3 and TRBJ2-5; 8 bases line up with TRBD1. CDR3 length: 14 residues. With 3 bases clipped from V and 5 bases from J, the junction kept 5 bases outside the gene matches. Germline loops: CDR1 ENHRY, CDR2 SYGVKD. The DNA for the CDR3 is TGTGCCATCAGTGAAGTGGACAGGGCTGAGACCCAGTACTTC. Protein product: CAISEVDRAETQYF.

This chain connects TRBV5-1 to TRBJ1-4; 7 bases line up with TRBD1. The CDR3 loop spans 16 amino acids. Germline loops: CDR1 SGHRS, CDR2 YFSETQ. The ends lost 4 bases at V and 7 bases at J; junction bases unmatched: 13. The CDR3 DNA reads TGCGCCAGCAGCCCAGCGCCGGGACAGTCGGGTGAAAAACTGTTTTTT. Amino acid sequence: CASSPAPGQSGEKLFF.

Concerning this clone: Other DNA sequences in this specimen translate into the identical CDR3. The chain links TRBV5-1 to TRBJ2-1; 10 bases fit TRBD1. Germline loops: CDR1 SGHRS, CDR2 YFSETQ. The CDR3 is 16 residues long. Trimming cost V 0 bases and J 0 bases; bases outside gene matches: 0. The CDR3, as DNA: TGCGCCAGCAGCTTGGGGACAGGGGGCTCCTACAATGAGCAGTTCTTC. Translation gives CASSLGTGGSYNEQFF.

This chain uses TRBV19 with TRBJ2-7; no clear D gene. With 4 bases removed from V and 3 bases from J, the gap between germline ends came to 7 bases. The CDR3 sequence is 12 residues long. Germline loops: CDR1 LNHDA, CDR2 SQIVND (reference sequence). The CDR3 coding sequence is TGTGCCAGTAGTAGAGATCACTACGAGCAGTACTTC. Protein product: CASSRDHYEQYF.

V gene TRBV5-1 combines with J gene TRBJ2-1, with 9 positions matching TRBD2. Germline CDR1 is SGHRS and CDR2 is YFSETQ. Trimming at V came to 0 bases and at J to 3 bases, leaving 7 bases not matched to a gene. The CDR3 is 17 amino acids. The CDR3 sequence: CASSLVASGTLYNEQFF. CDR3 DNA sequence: TGCGCCAGCAGCTTGGTAGCTAGCGGGACACTCTACAATGAGCAGTTCTTC.

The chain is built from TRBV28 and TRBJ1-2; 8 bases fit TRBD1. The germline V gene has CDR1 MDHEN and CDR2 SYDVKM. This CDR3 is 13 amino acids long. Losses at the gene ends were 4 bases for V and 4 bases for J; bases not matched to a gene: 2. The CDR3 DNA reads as TGTGCCAGCAGTTCAGGGGGCGGCTATGGCTACACCTTC. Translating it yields CASSSGGGYGYTF.

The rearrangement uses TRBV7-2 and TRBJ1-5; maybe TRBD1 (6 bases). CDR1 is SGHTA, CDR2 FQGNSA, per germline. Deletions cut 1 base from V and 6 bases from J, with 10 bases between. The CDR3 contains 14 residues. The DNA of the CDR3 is TGTGCCAGCAGCTTAGAAGGGGGGGCTCAGCCCCAGCATTTT. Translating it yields CASSLEGGAQPQHF.

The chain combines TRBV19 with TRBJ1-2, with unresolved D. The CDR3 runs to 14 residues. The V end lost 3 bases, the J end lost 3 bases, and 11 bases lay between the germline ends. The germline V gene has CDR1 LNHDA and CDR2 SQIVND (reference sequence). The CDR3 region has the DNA TGTGCCAGTAGTATGGACCGTAGAGACTATGGCTACACCTTC. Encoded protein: CASSMDRRDYGYTF.

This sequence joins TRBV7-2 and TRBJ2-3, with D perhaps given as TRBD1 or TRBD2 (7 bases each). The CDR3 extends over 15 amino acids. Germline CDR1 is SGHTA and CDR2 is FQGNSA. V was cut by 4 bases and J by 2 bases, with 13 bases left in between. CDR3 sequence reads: CASSSSGTATDTQYF. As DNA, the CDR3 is TGTGCCAGCAGCTCGAGCGGGACAGCCACAGATACGCAGTATTTT. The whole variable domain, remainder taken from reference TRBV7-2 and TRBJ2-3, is GAGVSQSPSNKVTEKGKDVELRCDPISGHTALYWYRQSLGQGLEFLIYFQGNSAPDKSGLPSDRFSAERTGGSVSTLTIQRTQQEDSAVYLCASSSSGTATDTQYFGPGTRLTVL.

CDR3 region: CASSYGPDRVNSPLHF. The CDR3 bases are TGTGCCAGCAGTTACGGCCCGGACAGGGTTAATTCACCCCTCCACTTT. The J gene is TRBJ1-6, the V gene TRBV6-6, with 8 bases lining up with TRBD1. This CDR3 spans 16 amino acids. V was clipped by 2 bases and J by 6 bases; unmatched bases: 6. In germline, CDR1 is MNHNY, CDR2 SVGAGI (reference sequence).

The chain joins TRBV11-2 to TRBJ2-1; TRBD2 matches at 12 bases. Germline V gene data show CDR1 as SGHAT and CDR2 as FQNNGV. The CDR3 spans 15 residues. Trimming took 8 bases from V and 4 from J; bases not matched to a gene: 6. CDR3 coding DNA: TGTGCCAGCTCCGGACTAGCGGGGAAATACAATGAGCAGTTCTTC. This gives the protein CASSGLAGKYNEQFF.

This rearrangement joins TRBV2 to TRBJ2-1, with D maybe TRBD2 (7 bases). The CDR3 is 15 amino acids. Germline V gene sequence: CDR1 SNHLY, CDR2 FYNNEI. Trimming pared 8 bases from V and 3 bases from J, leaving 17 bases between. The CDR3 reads CASWGGPLNYNEQFF. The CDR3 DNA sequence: TGTGCCAGCTGGGGGGGGCCCCTTAACTACAATGAGCAGTTCTTC.

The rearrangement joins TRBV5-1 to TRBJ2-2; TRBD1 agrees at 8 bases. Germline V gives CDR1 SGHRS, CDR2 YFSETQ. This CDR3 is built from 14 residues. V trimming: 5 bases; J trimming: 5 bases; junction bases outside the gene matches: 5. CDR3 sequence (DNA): TGCGCCAGCAGGACAGGGGCGGGAACCGGGGAGCTGTTTTTT. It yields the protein CASRTGAGTGELFF.